This T cell receptor beta chain was recovered during a study of cytomegalovirus exposure and HLA in healthy donors. Across the whole study: Previous work identified 117 million unique TCR beta sequences from around 180 million T cells.

The PCR had 60 Vbeta and 13 Jbeta primers. Profiled with immunoSEQ multiplex PCR; TCRdb holds only in-frame clones, not every one. The sample consists of approximately 130,000 clones, roughly 84% of them appearing once. Trimming at V came to 6 bases and at J to 3 bases, leaving 13 bases not matched to a gene. The CDR3 length is 18 residues. The germline V gene has CDR1 LNHDA and CDR2 SQIVND (reference sequence). The chain links TRBV19 to TRBJ2-1; 11 nucleotides match TRBD2. The sequenced sample was PBMCs. This sequence was found in a man aged 50-59 years in good health and CMV-seronegative. The CDR3 DNA follows: TGTGCCAGTAGCATAACTAGCGGGGGCCTTGGATTCTACAATGAGCAGTTCTTC. Translation gives CASSITSGGLGFYNEQFF.